This T cell receptor beta chain is from a study of metastatic and nonmetastatic thyroid tumors. Study-wide points: In both blood and tumor samples, TCR beta diversity was reported significantly higher for malignant than benign nodules.

Before thyroid surgery, none of the patients had received any treatment. This clone was seen many times. The antigen is unknown. Using MiXCR, TCRdb re-called clones from the PCR reads. Seen here are roughly 83,000 clones, 14% to 15% observed once, and the top ten hold 3.6%. CDR3 length: 15 residues. Germline V gene sequence: CDR1 SNHLY, CDR2 FYNNEI. The ends were cut back, 9 bases at V and 9 bases at J, with 21 bases in the middle. The chain links TRBV2 to TRBJ1-6; no clear D gene. The origin of this receptor is a female donor with papillary thyroid cancer or a benign thyroid nodule (not recorded which). Some clones in this sample may be carry-over from other donors' samples. The material sequenced was blood. The CDR3 protein is CASLRTELFSSPLHF. In DNA, the CDR3 is TGTGCCAGTTTGCGGACCGAACTTTTTAGTTCACCCCTCCACTTT.